One sample yielded the 28 T cell receptor beta chains listed below, sequenced in a study of T cell responses to AZD1222 COVID-19 vaccine. Sequencing used immunoSEQ multiplex PCR; TCRdb keeps in-frame clones, though not all of them. This sample has more than 110,000 clones, with more than 85% found just once. The sample in question was peripheral blood, obtained on day 0 of AZD1222 vaccination. The receptor set was obtained from an adult in good health.

The J gene is TRBJ2-5, the V gene TRBV5-1; TRBD2 aligns across 8 bases. Looked up from germline, CDR1 is SGHRS and CDR2 is YFSETQ. Trimming at V came to 4 bases and at J to 4 bases, leaving 6 bases not matched to a gene. This CDR3 has 14 residues. CDR3 region: CASSNSGSAETQYF. DNA of the CDR3: TGCGCCAGCAGCAACAGCGGGAGTGCAGAGACCCAGTACTTC. Complete variable domain (other parts from reference TRBV5-1 and TRBJ2-5): KAGVTQTPRYLIKTRGQQVTLSCSPISGHRSVSWYQQTPGQGLQFLFEYFSETQRNKGNFPGRFSGRQFSNSRSEMNVSTLELGDSALYLCASSNSGSAETQYFGPGTRLLVL.

The chain combines TRBV9 with TRBJ1-2, with 7 positions matching TRBD1. Germline V CDR1 and CDR2: SGDLS, YYNGEE. The CDR3 is made up of 12 amino acids. The trim removed 4 bases at V and 7 bases at J, leaving 4 bases unmatched. In nucleotides, the CDR3 is TGTGCCAGCAGCCTCCGACAGGGTGGCTACACCTTC. The encoded protein is CASSLRQGGYTF. The complete variable domain, with remaining parts taken from reference TRBV9 and TRBJ1-2, reads DSGVTQTPKHLITATGQRVTLRCSPRSGDLSVYWYQQSLDQGLQFLIQYYNGEERAKGNILERFSAQQFPDLHSELNLSSLELGDSALYFCASSLRQGGYTFGSGTRLTVV.

V and J are TRBV7-2 and TRBJ2-5; D possibly corresponds to TRBD2 (5 bases). Germline V gives CDR1 SGHTA, CDR2 FQGNSA. The V gene lost 3 bases and the J gene lost 7 bases, with 21 bases spanning the gap. The CDR3 runs to 16 residues. CDR3 protein: CASSFVGSWTPGTQYF. CDR3 bases: TGTGCCAGCAGCTTTGTGGGGAGCTGGACTCCGGGGACCCAGTACTTC. The full variable domain, in which reference TRBV7-2 and TRBJ2-5 provide the parts outside the CDR3, is GAGVSQSPSNKVTEKGKDVELRCDPISGHTALYWYRQSLGQGLEFLIYFQGNSAPDKSGLPSDRFSAERTGGSVSTLTIQRTQQEDSAVYLCASSFVGSWTPGTQYFGPGTRLLVL.

The rearrangement links TRBV7-9 to TRBJ1-1; 8 nucleotides align to TRBD1. V trimming: 10 bases; J trimming: 2 bases; junction bases outside the gene matches: 9. The CDR3 sequence is 14 residues long. CDR1 is SEHNR and CDR2 is FQNEAQ in the germline V gene (reference sequence). DNA for the CDR3: TGTGCCACCGGGGCGCAGGGGGCTAACACTGAAGCTTTCTTT. Encoded protein: CATGAQGANTEAFF.

The CDR3 coding sequence is TGTGCCAGCGGACCCGGGACAGTTTCCTACGAGCAGTACTTC. This gives the protein CASGPGTVSYEQYF. This chain uses TRBV7-8 with TRBJ2-7, with 7 bases fitting TRBD1. There are 14 residues in the CDR3. V dropped 8 bases and J dropped 1; count of bases not matched to a gene: 8. Germline CDR1 is SGHVS and CDR2 is FQNEAQ. Full variable domain (remainder filled in from reference TRBV7-8 and TRBJ2-7): GAGVSQSPRYKVAKRGQDVALRCDPISGHVSLFWYQQALGQGPEFLTYFQNEAQLDKSGLPSDRFFAERPEGSVSTLKIQRTQQEDSAVYLCASGPGTVSYEQYFGPGTRLTVT.

This clone was counted a single time. The chain recombines TRBV24-1 with TRBJ1-2; TRBD1 is a possible D gene (5 bases). The V gene's germline CDR1 is KGHDR and CDR2 SFDVKD. V lost 4 bases, J lost 4 bases, and 18 bases lay in between. The CDR3 covers 16 residues. This CDR3 is CATSDPTKDTIYGYTF. The CDR3 DNA sequence: TGTGCCACCAGTGACCCCACGAAGGACACCATCTATGGCTACACCTTC.

The chain recombines TRBV19 with TRBJ1-5; tentative D call: TRBD1 (6 bases). Germline V CDR1 and CDR2: LNHDA, SQIVND (reference sequence). CDR3 length equals 15 residues. The V end lost 5 bases, the J end lost 2 bases, and 13 bases lay between the germline ends. CDR3 region: CASSADRKGNQPQHF. The CDR3 DNA sequence: TGTGCCAGTAGTGCCGACAGGAAGGGCAATCAGCCCCAGCATTTT.

The gene calls are TRBV5-1 and TRBJ1-2, with 8 bases identical to TRBD1. The CDR3 is made up of 14 amino acids. The germline gives CDR1 SGHRS, CDR2 YFSETQ. V was clipped by 4 bases and J by 5 bases; unmatched bases: 7. The CDR3 nucleotides are TGCGCCAGCAGCGAGAACAGGGGGGAGTATGGCTACACCTTC. The encoded protein is CASSENRGEYGYTF.

V and J are TRBV18 and TRBJ1-1; 11 nucleotides match TRBD1. CDR1 and CDR2 (germline): KGHSH, LQKENI. J lost 6 bases, V lost 0 bases, and 9 bases had no gene match. The CDR3 has 17 residues. CDR3 protein: CASSPPGQGVTVAEAFF. CDR3 DNA sequence: TGTGCCAGCTCACCACCGGGACAGGGGGTCACGGTGGCTGAAGCTTTCTTT.

The chain links TRBV13 to TRBJ1-3, with D possibly matching TRBD1 (5 bases). This CDR3 comprises 12 residues. Germline CDR1 and CDR2: PRHDT and FYEKMQ (reference sequence). Trimming stripped 2 bases from V and 10 bases from J, with 9 bases between. The CDR3 nucleotides read TGTGCCAGCAGCTTATGGGGGAGTACCATATATTTT. Protein sequence: CASSLWGSTIYF.

This clone was seen a single time. V gene TRBV15 combines with J gene TRBJ1-1; D possibly corresponds to TRBD1 (5 bases). This CDR3 region has 14 residues. CDR1 and CDR2 from the germline V gene are LNHNV and YYDKDF (reference sequence). Trimming cost V 4 bases and J 3 bases, with 12 bases left between them. CDR3: CATSIGGGYTEAFF. In DNA form, the CDR3 reads TGTGCCACCAGCATCGGGGGAGGGTACACTGAAGCTTTCTTT.

The CDR3 loop reads CASSQRGSSYNSPLHF. CDR3 DNA sequence: TGTGCCAGCAGCCAGAGGGGTAGCTCCTATAATTCACCCCTCCACTTT. This chain links TRBV9 with TRBJ1-6; weak D call: TRBD1 (5 bases). V was shortened by 4 bases and J by 0 bases, with 11 bases between the two germline ends. Looked up from germline, CDR1 is SGDLS and CDR2 is YYNGEE. The length of the CDR3 is 16 residues.

This sequence joins TRBV12-3 or TRBV12-4 and TRBJ1-5, with D uncertain. The CDR3 contains 13 residues. Trimming shortened V by 3 bases and J by 5 bases, and 8 bases separated the two germline ends. The CDR3 reads CASSFALDQPQHF. The CDR3 DNA reads as TGTGCCAGCAGTTTCGCGTTAGATCAGCCCCAGCATTTT.

The CDR3, as DNA: TGTGCCAGTTCTCTGGGTGGGAACTATGGCTACACCTTC. Translating it yields CASSLGGNYGYTF. The V gene is TRBV18, the J gene TRBJ1-2; no firm D call. The germline CDR1 and CDR2 sequences are KGHSH and LQKENI. V lost 9 bases and J 2 bases, leaving 13 bases between the germline ends. This CDR3 is 13 amino acids long. The complete variable domain, with remaining parts taken from reference TRBV18 and TRBJ1-2, reads NAGVMQNPRHLVRRRGQEARLRCSPMKGHSHVYWYRQLPEEGLKFMVYLQKENIIDESGMPKERFSAEFPKEGPSILRIQQVVRGDSAAYFCASSLGGNYGYTFGSGTRLTVV.

The chain couples TRBV28 to TRBJ1-5; D is possibly TRBD1 (5 bases). Germline V CDR1 and CDR2: MDHEN, SYDVKM. Trimming took 6 bases from V and 0 from J, leaving 21 bases between them. The CDR3 totals 18 residues. DNA of the CDR3: TGTGCCAGCAGCCTGGCCCCAGGGCTACGGGTTAGCAATCAGCCCCAGCATTTT. Encoded protein: CASSLAPGLRVSNQPQHF.

V usage is TRBV19 and J usage is TRBJ1-2, with D possibly matching TRBD1 (5 bases). V was trimmed by 9 bases and J by 1 base, leaving 9 bases between them. The CDR3 covers 12 residues. Per germline, CDR1 LNHDA and CDR2 SQIVND (reference sequence). In DNA, the CDR3 is TGTGCCAGCATGAGGGGTAACTATGGCTACACCTTC. This gives the protein CASMRGNYGYTF. The full variable domain, its missing parts supplied by reference TRBV19 and TRBJ1-2, is DGGITQSPKYLFRKEGQNVTLSCEQNLNHDAMYWYRQDPGQGLRLIYYSQIVNDFQKGDIAEGYSVSREKKESFPLTVTSAQKNPTAFYLCASMRGNYGYTFGSGTRLTVV.

V gene TRBV28 combines with J gene TRBJ2-7; 9 bases are shared with TRBD1. Trimming removed 6 bases from V and 5 bases from J; junction bases left unmatched: 5. The CDR3 consists of 13 residues. Germline assignment: CDR1 MDHEN and CDR2 SYDVKM. The CDR3 sequence: CASRWTGEDEQYF. In DNA form, the CDR3 reads TGTGCCAGCAGATGGACAGGGGAGGACGAGCAGTACTTC.

This sequence joins TRBV20-1 and TRBJ1-5; D gene unclear. Germline V gene sequence: CDR1 DFQATT, CDR2 SNEGSKA (reference sequence). V was clipped by 3 bases and J by 3 bases, with 12 bases between them. The CDR3 consists of 14 residues. The CDR3 reads CSASAWAVNQPQHF. The CDR3 DNA reads as TGCAGTGCTAGTGCTTGGGCAGTCAATCAGCCCCAGCATTTT.

CDR3 residues: CASSPQGVWGSDSPLHF. CDR3 nucleotides: TGTGCCAGCAGTCCTCAGGGGGTCTGGGGCTCGGATTCACCCCTCCACTTT. V and J are TRBV27 and TRBJ1-6; 7 bases are shared with TRBD1. The CDR3 length is 17 residues. Looked up from germline, CDR1 is MNHEY and CDR2 is SMNVEV (reference sequence). With V trimmed by 5 bases and J by 8 bases, 15 bases remained unmatched.

This chain joins TRBV5-1 and TRBJ2-7; 8 bases match TRBD2. V lost 3 bases to trimming and J lost 5 bases; unmatched junction nucleotides: 10. The length of the CDR3 is 15 residues. In germline, CDR1 is SGHRS, CDR2 YFSETQ. CDR3 amino acids: CASSSRAGTRNEQYF. As DNA, the CDR3 is TGCGCCAGCAGCTCAAGGGCCGGGACTAGGAACGAGCAGTACTTC.

The V gene is TRBV6-2 or TRBV6-3, the J gene TRBJ2-7, with TRBD2 as a possible D gene (6 bases). CDR3 length equals 12 residues. V shed 6 bases and J shed 1 base, with 7 bases lying between them. Per germline, CDR1 MNHEY and CDR2 SVGEGT. CDR3: CASSGTSYEQYF. CDR3 nucleotide sequence: TGTGCCAGCAGCGGGACTTCCTACGAGCAGTACTTC.

The V call is TRBV25-1, the J call TRBJ2-1; D may correspond to TRBD1 or TRBD2 (5 bases each). V was pared by 8 bases and J by 2 bases, with 16 bases between. The V gene's germline CDR1 is MGHDK and CDR2 SYGVNS. CDR3 length equals 15 residues. The CDR3 DNA sequence: TGTGCCAGCGTAGAAGGGGACCATACCTACAATGAGCAGTTCTTC. Protein sequence: CASVEGDHTYNEQFF.

The rearrangement links TRBV7-8 to TRBJ2-1; the match to TRBD2 covers 12 bases. J gave up 7 bases and V 4 bases, and 17 bases lay outside the gene matches. From germline, CDR1 is SGHVS and CDR2 FQNEAQ. This CDR3 spans 19 amino acids. The chain's CDR3 is CASSSRGTSGLLSRNEQFF. The CDR3 DNA reads TGTGCCAGCAGCTCCAGGGGGACTAGCGGGTTGTTATCTAGAAATGAGCAGTTCTTC. Drawing the rest from reference TRBV7-8 and TRBJ2-1, the complete variable domain is GAGVSQSPRYKVAKRGQDVALRCDPISGHVSLFWYQQALGQGPEFLTYFQNEAQLDKSGLPSDRFFAERPEGSVSTLKIQRTQQEDSAVYLCASSSRGTSGLLSRNEQFFGPGTRLTVL.

This chain joins TRBV6-5 and TRBJ2-7; the D call may be TRBD1 or TRBD2 (6 bases each). The germline V and J ends were trimmed by 6 bases and 7 bases, with 13 bases remaining between them. The CDR3 is 12 amino acids. Germline CDR1 MNHEY, CDR2 SVGAGI. The CDR3 coding sequence is TGTGCCAGCAGCAACGGGGGCGGGGAGCAGTACTTC. Protein sequence: CASSNGGGEQYF.

In this sample, this clone turned up a few times. This chain connects TRBV6-2 or TRBV6-3 to TRBJ2-7; D might be TRBD2 (5 bases). The CDR3 is made up of 13 amino acids. Germline CDR1 is MNHEY and CDR2 is SVGEGT. The V gene lost 6 bases and the J gene lost 6 bases, with 15 bases spanning the gap. The CDR3 loop reads CASSRDQLGEQYF. The CDR3 DNA reads TGTGCCAGCAGCCGGGATCAATTGGGCGAGCAGTACTTC.

This clone was counted once. The chain has TRBV4-2 and TRBJ1-5, with 8 bases matching TRBD1. Per germline, CDR1 LGHNA and CDR2 YNFKEQ. CDR3 length: 15 amino acids. The V gene end was trimmed by 0 bases and the J gene end by 5 bases; junction bases not matched to a gene: 3. CDR3 residues: CASSQEQGDHQPQHF. The CDR3, as DNA: TGTGCCAGCAGCCAAGAACAGGGGGACCATCAGCCCCAGCATTTT.

Only a few counts were recorded for this clone. The chain uses TRBV7-3 and TRBJ2-5, with D unclear. Germline CDR1 reads SGHTA; CDR2 reads FQGTGA. V lost 0 bases to trimming and J lost 7 bases, with 9 bases between them. The CDR3 has 13 amino acids. The CDR3 is CASSLTLDGTQYF. The CDR3 region has the DNA TGTGCCAGCAGCTTAACGCTAGACGGGACCCAGTACTTC.

This rearrangement joins TRBV10-1 to TRBJ2-7; D remains ambiguous. In germline, CDR1 is WNHNN, CDR2 SYGVQD (reference sequence). The CDR3 runs to 13 residues. V was pared by 4 bases and J by 7 bases, with 14 bases between. As DNA, the CDR3 is TGCGCCAGCAGTGCCTACAGCTTGTCGGAGCAGTACTTC. Its translation is CASSAYSLSEQYF.